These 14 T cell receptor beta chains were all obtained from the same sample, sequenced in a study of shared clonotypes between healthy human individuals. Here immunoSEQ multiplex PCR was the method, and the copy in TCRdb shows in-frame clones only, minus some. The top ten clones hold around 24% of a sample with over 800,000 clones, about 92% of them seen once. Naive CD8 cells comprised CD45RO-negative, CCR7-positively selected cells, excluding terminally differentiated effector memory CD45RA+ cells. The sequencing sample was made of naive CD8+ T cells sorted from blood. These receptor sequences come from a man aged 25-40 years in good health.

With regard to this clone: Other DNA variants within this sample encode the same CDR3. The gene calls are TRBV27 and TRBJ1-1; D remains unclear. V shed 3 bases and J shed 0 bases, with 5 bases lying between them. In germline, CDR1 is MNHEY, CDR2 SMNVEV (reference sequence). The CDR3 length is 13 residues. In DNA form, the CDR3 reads TGTGCCAGCAGTTTGGGCTTGAACACTGAAGCTTTCTTT. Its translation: CASSLGLNTEAFF.

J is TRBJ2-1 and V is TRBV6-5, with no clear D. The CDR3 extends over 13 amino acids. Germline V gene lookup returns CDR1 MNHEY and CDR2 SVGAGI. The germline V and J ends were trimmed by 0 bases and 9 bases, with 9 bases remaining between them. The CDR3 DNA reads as TGTGCCAGCAGTTACTCCAGAGCAGGTGAGCAGTTCTTC. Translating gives CASSYSRAGEQFF.

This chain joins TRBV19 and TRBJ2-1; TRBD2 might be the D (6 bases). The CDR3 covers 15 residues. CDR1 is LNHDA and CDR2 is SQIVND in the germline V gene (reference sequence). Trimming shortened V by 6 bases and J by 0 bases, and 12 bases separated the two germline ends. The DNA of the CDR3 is TGTGCCAGTAGCCCGCGGGGTACCTCCTACAATGAGCAGTTCTTC. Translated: CASSPRGTSYNEQFF.

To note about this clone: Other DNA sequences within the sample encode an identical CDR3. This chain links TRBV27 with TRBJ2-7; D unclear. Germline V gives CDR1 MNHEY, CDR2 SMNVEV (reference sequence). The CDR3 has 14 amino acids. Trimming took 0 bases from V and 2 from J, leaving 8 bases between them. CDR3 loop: CASSLSVTAYEQYF. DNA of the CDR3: TGTGCCAGCAGTTTATCGGTAACCGCCTACGAGCAGTACTTC.

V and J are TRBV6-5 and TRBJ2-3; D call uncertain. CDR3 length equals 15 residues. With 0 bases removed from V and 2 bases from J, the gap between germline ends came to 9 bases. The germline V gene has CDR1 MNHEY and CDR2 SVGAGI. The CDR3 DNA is TGTGCCAGCAGTTACTCGTCGCTACTCACAGATACGCAGTATTTT. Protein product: CASSYSSLLTDTQYF.

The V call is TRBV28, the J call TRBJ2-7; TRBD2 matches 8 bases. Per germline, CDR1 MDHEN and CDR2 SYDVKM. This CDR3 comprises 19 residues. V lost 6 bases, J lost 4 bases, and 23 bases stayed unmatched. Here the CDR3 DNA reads TGTGCCAGCAGCCCATCAGGATACGGACTAGCCAGCTATACATACGAGCAGTACTTC. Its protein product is CASSPSGYGLASYTYEQYF.

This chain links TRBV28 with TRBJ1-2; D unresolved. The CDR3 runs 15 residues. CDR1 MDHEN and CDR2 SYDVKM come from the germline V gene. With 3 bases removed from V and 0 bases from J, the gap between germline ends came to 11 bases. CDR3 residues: CASSFPGRTNYGYTF. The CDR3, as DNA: TGTGCCAGCAGTTTTCCAGGACGGACTAACTATGGCTACACCTTC.

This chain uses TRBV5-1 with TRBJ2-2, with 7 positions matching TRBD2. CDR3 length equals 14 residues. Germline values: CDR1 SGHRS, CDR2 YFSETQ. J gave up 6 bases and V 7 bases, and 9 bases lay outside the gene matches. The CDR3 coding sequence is TGCGCCAGCTTGACTAGCCCGCGCTCCGGGGAGCTGTTTTTT. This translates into CASLTSPRSGELFF.

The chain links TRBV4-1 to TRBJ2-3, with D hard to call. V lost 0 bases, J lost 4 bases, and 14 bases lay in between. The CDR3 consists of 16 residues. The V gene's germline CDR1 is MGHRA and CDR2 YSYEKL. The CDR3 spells CASSQDQWGLADTQYF. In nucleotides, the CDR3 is TGCGCCAGCAGCCAAGACCAGTGGGGTCTTGCAGATACGCAGTATTTT.

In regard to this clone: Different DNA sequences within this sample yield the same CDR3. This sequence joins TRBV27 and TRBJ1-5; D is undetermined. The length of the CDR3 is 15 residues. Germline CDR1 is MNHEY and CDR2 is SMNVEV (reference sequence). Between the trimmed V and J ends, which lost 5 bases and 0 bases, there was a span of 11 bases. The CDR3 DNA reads TGTGCCAGCAGTCCTCTCCGATATAGCAATCAGCCCCAGCATTTT. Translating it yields CASSPLRYSNQPQHF.

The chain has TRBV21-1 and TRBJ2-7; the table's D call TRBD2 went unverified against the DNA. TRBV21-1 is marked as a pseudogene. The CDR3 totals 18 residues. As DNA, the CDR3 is TGTGCCAGCAGCAAAGGTACTAGCGGGAGTCTAAGCTCCTACGAGCAGTACTTC. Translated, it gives CASSKGTSGSLSSYEQYF.

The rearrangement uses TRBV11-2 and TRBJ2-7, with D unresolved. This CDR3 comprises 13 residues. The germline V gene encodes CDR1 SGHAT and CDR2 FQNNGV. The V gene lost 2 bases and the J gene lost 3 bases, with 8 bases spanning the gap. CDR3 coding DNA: TGTGCCAGCAGCTTAATTCAGAACTACGAGCAGTACTTC. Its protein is CASSLIQNYEQYF.

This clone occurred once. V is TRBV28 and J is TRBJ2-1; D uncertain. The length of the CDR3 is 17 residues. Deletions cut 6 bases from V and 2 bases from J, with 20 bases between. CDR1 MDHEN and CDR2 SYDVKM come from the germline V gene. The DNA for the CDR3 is TGTGCCAGCAGCCCCCCCGACCCCCCGTCGGCCTACAATGAGCAGTTCTTC. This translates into CASSPPDPPSAYNEQFF. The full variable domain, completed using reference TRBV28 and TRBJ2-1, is DVKVTQSSRYLVKRTGEKVFLECVQDMDHENMFWYRQDPGLGLRLIYFSYDVKMKEKGDIPEGYSVSREKKERFSLILESASTNQTSMYLCASSPPDPPSAYNEQFFGPGTRLTVL.

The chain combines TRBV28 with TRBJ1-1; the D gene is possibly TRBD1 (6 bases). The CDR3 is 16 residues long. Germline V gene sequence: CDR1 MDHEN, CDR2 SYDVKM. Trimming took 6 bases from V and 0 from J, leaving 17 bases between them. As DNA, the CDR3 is TGTGCCAGCAGCTTTTTAAGGGGGGTCATGAACACTGAAGCTTTCTTT. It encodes CASSFLRGVMNTEAFF.